This record concerns one T cell receptor beta chain sequence. Its matching antigen is unknown. Central memory, naive, regulatory and stem cell-like memory CD4+ cells were sorted by CD45RO/CCR7/CD25/CD127/CD95/CD27. Purities in excess of 95% were seen in all sorted populations. Of the isolated RNA, all was reverse transcribed, and so the sequenced material was expressed TCRB transcripts. Assay: immunoSEQ multiplex PCR; the TCRdb copy retains only in-frame clones and omits some. The profile shows some 160,000 clones, around 8.4% of them singletons. This entry comes from a study of beta chain features in type 1 diabetes. Whole-study context: Taken together, all samples contributed 107,917,701 examined sorted cells.

The study, taken as a whole, reports: Insertions at VDJ junctions were less frequent in type 1 diabetes patients. These patients also deleted more nucleotides at the same junctions. Shorter TCRB CDR3s, moderately but significantly so, were found in Type 1 diabetes patients in all four CD4+ subsets.

V was pared by 6 bases and J by 6 bases, with 11 bases of the junction left unmatched. Germline V gene sequence: CDR1 MNHEY, CDR2 SMNVEV (reference sequence). This CDR3 has 15 amino acids. Sequenced input: central memory CD4+ T cells from blood. The origin of this receptor is a woman younger than 35 with type 1 diabetes. This chain links TRBV27 with TRBJ2-7; 10 bases fit TRBD1. The CDR3 nucleotides read TGTGCCAGCAGCCAAGGGACAGGGGCTATGGGCGAGCAGTACTTC. This codes for CASSQGTGAMGEQYF.